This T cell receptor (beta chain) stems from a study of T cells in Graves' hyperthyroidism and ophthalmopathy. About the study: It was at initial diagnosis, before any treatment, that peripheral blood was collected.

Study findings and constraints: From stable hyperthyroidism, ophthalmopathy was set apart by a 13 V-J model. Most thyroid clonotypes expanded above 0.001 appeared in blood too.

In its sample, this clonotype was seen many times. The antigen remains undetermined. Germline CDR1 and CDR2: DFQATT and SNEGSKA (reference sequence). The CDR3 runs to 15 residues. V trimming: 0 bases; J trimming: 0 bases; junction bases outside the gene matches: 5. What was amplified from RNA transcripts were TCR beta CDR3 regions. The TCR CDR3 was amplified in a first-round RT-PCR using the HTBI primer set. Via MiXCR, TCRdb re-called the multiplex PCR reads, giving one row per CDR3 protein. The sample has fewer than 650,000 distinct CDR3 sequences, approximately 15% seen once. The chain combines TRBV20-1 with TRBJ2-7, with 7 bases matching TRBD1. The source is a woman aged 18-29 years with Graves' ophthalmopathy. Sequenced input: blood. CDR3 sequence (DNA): TGCAGTGCTAGAGATACCGGGACAGTCTCCTACGAGCAGTACTTC. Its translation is CSARDTGTVSYEQYF.